This TCR beta chain was recorded in a study of cytomegalovirus exposure and HLA in healthy donors. Across the study: Per a later analysis, the approximately 620 first-cohort and some 110 validation repertoires shared one platform.

TCRdb's table, derived via immunoSEQ multiplex PCR, lists solely in-frame clones and lacks some. The table lists 120,000 or so clones, approximately 87% of them singletons, with around 1.4% in the top ten. The sequencing input was PBMCs. The source is a woman in her thirties in good health and CMV-seropositive.

For the CDR3, the DNA is TGTGCCAGCAGCCCGCAGGGGCTTGAAGCTTTCTTT. This sequence encodes CASSPQGLEAFF. The V gene is TRBV7-9, the J gene TRBJ1-1; D perhaps matches TRBD1 (6 bases). Trimming left V 5 bases short and J 7 bases short, with 11 bases between. CDR3 length: 12 residues. Germline V lookup: CDR1 SEHNR, CDR2 FQNEAQ (reference sequence).